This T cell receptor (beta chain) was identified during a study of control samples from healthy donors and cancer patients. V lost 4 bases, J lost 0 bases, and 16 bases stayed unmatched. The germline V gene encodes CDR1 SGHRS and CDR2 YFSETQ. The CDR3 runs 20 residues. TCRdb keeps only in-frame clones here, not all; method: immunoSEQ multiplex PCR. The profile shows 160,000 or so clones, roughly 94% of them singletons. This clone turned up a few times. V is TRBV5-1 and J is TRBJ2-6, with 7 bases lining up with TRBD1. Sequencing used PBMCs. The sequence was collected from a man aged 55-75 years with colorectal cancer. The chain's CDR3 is CASSPQPGTVPSSGANVLTF. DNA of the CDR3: TGCGCCAGCAGCCCCCAGCCTGGGACAGTCCCTTCCTCTGGGGCCAACGTCCTGACTTTC.